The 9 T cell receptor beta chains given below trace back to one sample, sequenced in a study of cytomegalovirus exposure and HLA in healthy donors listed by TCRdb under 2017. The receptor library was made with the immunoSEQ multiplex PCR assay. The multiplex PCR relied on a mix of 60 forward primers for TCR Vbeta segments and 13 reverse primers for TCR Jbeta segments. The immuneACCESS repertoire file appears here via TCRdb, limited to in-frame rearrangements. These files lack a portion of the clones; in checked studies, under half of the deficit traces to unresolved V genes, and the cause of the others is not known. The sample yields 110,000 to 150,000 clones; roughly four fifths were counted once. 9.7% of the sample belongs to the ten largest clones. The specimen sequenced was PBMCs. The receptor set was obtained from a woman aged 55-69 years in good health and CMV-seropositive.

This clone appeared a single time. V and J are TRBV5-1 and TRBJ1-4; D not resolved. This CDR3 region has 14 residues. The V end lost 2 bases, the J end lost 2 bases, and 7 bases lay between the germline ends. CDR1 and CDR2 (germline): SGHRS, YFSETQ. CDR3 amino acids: CASSLALTNEKLFF. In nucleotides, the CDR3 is TGCGCCAGCAGCTTAGCCCTGACTAATGAAAAACTGTTTTTT.

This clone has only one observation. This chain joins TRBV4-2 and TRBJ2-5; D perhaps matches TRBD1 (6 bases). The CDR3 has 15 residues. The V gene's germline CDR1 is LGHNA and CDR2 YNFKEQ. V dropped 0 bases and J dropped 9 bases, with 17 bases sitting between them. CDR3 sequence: CASSQDSSGAGAQYF. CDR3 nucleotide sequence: TGTGCCAGCAGCCAAGATTCCAGCGGCGCAGGGGCCCAGTACTTC.

CDR3 in DNA: TGTGCCAGCAGGGGGACTAGCGGGCCCTCGGATGAGCAGTTCTTC. It encodes CASRGTSGPSDEQFF. This chain joins TRBV6-1 and TRBJ2-1; TRBD2 aligns across 12 bases. V trimming: 6 bases; J trimming: 8 bases; junction bases outside the gene matches: 8. Germline V gene lookup returns CDR1 MNHNS and CDR2 SASEGT. CDR3 length equals 15 residues.

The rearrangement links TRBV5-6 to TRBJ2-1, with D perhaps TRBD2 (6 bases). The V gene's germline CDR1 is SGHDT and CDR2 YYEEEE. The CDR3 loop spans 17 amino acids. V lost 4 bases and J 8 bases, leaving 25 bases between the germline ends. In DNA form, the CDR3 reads TGTGCCAGCAGCGAACTAAATTTCCGGAGGGCAGGATATGAGCAGTTCTTC. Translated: CASSELNFRRAGYEQFF.

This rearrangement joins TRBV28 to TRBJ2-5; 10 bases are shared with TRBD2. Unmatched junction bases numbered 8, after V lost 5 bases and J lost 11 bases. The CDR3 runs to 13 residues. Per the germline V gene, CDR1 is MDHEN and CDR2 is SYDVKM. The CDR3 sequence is CASSGIGLAVQYF. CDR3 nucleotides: TGTGCCAGCAGTGGAATAGGACTAGCGGTACAGTACTTC.

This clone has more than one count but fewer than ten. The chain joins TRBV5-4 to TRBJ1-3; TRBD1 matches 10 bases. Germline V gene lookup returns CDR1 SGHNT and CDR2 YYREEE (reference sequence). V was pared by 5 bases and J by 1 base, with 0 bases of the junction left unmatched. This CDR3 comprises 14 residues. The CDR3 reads CASRDRGSGNTIYF. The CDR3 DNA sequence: TGTGCCAGCAGGGACAGGGGGTCTGGAAACACCATATATTTT.

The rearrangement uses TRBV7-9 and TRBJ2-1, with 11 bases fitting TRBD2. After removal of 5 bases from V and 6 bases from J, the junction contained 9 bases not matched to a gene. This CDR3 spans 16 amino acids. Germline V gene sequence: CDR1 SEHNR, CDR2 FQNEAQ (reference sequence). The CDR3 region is CASSGELAGVFNEQFF. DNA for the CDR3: TGTGCCAGCAGCGGAGAACTAGCGGGAGTCTTCAATGAGCAGTTCTTC.

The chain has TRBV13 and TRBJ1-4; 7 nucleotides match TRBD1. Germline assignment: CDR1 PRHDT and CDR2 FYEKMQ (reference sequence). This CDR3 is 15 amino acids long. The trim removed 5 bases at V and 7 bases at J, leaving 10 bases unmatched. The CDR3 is CASSPVDRDGEKLFF. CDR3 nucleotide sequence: TGTGCCAGCAGCCCTGTAGACAGGGATGGTGAAAAACTGTTTTTT.

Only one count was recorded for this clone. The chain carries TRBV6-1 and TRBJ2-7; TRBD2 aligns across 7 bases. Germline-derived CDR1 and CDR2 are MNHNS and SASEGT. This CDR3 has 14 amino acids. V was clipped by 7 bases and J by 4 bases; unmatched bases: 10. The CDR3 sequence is CASTAGPGSYEQYF. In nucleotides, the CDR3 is TGTGCCAGCACAGCGGGACCCGGCTCGTACGAGCAGTACTTC.